Listed below are T cell receptor beta chains from one sample, sequenced in a study of memory CD4+ T cells and cytomegalovirus serostatus. The repertoire was sequenced with immunoSEQ multiplex PCR; TCRdb's copy has only in-frame clones and lacks some. This repertoire shows about 45,000 clones, around 80% found once; its top ten account for around 2%. Sequencing was done on a sample of memory CD4+ T cells from blood. All receptors come from an adult in good health and CMV-seronegative. The CDR3 runs from the conserved cysteine through the conserved F or W. Each record gives: J gene, V gene, D gene, clone size, CDR3 protein, CDR3 DNA. A D gene is named only where the DNA matches it firmly. The size field is filled for only some rows; it gives once, few, many or a size class.

>TRBJ1-3|TRBV4-2|-|-
CASSQSLDRNTIYF
TGTGCCAGCAGCCAATCCTTGGATCGAAACACCATATATTTT
>TRBJ1-2|TRBV7-9|TRBD1|once
CASSPRTGAFYGYTF
TGTGCCAGCAGCCCCAGGACAGGGGCTTTTTATGGCTACACCTTC
>TRBJ1-5|TRBV5-4|-|-
CASSLDSRRNQPQHF
TGTGCCAGCAGCTTGGATTCGCGTCGCAATCAGCCCCAGCATTTT
>TRBJ1-2|TRBV4-1|-|-
CASSQDTSGATGYTF
TGCGCCAGCAGCCAAGATACCTCGGGGGCAACTGGCTACACCTTC
>TRBJ2-4|TRBV30|-|-
CAWREGGLAKNIQYF
TGTGCCTGGAGGGAGGGTGGACTAGCCAAAAACATTCAGTACTTC
>TRBJ2-5|TRBV6-6|-|-
CASSLGQTQYF
TGTGCCAGCAGCCTAGGGCAGACCCAGTACTTC
>TRBJ1-6|TRBV7-2|TRBD1|-
CASSPRQGLGSPLHF
TGTGCCAGCAGCCCCAGACAGGGACTCGGCTCACCCCTCCACTTT
>TRBJ1-3|TRBV10-2|TRBD1|-
CASSEVQGASGNTIYF
TGCGCCAGCAGTGAGGTACAGGGGGCATCTGGAAACACCATATATTTT
>TRBJ2-7|TRBV6-5|TRBD1|-
CASSYRDRREQYF
TGTGCCAGCAGTTACCGGGACAGGCGCGAGCAGTACTTC
>TRBJ1-3|TRBV19|-|-
CASAAVAGNTIYF
TGTGCCAGTGCGGCGGTAGCTGGAAACACCATATATTTT